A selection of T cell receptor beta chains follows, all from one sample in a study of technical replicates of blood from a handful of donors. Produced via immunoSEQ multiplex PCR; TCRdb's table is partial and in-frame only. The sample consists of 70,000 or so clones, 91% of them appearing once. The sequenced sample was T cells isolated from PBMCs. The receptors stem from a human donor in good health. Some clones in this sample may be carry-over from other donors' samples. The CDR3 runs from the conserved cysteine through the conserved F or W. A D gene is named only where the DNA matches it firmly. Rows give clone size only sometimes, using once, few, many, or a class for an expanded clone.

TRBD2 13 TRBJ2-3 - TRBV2 CASTGTSSDTQYF TGTGCCAGCACCGGGACTAGCTCAGATACGCAGTATTTT
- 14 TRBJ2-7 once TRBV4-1 CASSHMASSYEQYF TGCGCCAGCAGCCATATGGCTAGTTCCTACGAGCAGTACTTC
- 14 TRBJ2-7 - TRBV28 CASSLFSGVYEQYF TGTGCCAGCAGTTTATTCTCCGGGGTCTACGAGCAGTACTTC
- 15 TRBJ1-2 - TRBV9 CASSETEKPNYGYTF TGTGCCAGCAGCGAGACAGAGAAACCTAACTATGGCTACACCTTC
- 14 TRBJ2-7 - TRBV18 CASSPPSVSYEQYF TGTGCCAGCTCACCACCGTCGGTCTCCTACGAGCAGTACTTC
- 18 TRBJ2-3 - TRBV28 CASSSYYLDLLQPLKQYF TGTGCCAGCAGTTCCTATTACCTAGACTTACTCCAACCACTGAAGCAGTATTTT
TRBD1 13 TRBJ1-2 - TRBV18 CASSPPGQYGYTF TGTGCCAGCTCACCCCCGGGACAGTATGGCTACACCTTC
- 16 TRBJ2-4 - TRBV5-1 CASSLEVLASANIQYF TGCGCCAGCAGCTTGGAAGTTCTGGCTTCCGCCAACATTCAGTACTTC
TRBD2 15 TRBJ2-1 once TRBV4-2 CASSQGRGSYNEQFF TGTGCCAGCAGCCAAGGACGCGGGAGTTACAATGAGCAGTTCTTC
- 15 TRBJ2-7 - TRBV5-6 CASSLLGGSYYEQYF TGTGCCAGCAGCTTGTTAGGGGGATCCTACTACGAGCAGTACTTC
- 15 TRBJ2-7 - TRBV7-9 CASSPATRPFYEQYF TGTGCCAGCAGTCCCGCTACTAGACCATTCTACGAGCAGTACTTC
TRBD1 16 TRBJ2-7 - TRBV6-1 CASSGPGGIGAYEQYF TGTGCCAGCAGTGGCCCAGGGGGTATCGGCGCCTACGAGCAGTACTTC
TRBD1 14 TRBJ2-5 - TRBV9 CASSDGTAQETQYF TGTGCCAGCAGCGACGGGACAGCTCAAGAGACCCAGTACTTC
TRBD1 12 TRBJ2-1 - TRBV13 CASSWTGGEQFF TGTGCCAGCAGCTGGACAGGGGGTGAGCAGTTCTTC
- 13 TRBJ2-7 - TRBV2 CASRVGTAGEQYF TGTGCCAGCAGAGTCGGGACTGCTGGCGAGCAGTACTTC
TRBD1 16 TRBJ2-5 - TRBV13 CASSLGRSTGMETQYF TGTGCCAGCAGCTTAGGAAGATCGACAGGGATGGAGACCCAGTACTTC
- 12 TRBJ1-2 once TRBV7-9 CASSPPVLGYTF TGTGCCAGCAGCCCCCCGGTACTTGGCTACACCTTC
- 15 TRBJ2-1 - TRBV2 CASEEGSTADNEQFF TGTGCCAGCGAGGAAGGGAGCACAGCAGACAATGAGCAGTTCTTC
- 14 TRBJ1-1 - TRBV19 CASSIDRGYSEAFF TGTGCCAGTAGTATAGATCGGGGGTACTCTGAAGCTTTCTTT
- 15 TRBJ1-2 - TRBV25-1 CASSDRGGGAGGYTF TGTGCCAGCAGTGATAGGGGTGGGGGGGCTGGTGGCTACACCTTC
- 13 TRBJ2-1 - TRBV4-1 CASSYSGSDEQFF TGCGCCAGCAGCTACAGCGGGTCCGATGAGCAGTTCTTC
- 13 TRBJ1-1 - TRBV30 CAWSVQGRTEAFF TGTGCCTGGAGTGTACAGGGACGGACTGAAGCTTTCTTT
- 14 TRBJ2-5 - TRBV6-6 CASSYENSQETQYF TGTGCCAGCAGTTACGAAAACTCCCAAGAGACCCAGTACTTC
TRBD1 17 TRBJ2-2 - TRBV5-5 CASSPTGTGVNTGELFF TGTGCCAGCAGCCCAACCGGGACAGGGGTTAACACCGGGGAGCTGTTTTTT
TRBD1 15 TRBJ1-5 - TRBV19 CASTSPGDRGQPQHF TGTGCCAGTACCTCCCCGGGGGACAGGGGTCAGCCCCAGCATTTT
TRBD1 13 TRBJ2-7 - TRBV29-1 CSVNGDRVWEQYF TGCAGCGTGAACGGGGACAGGGTGTGGGAGCAGTACTTC
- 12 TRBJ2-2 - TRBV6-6 CASRVSEWELFF TGTGCCAGCAGGGTTAGCGAGTGGGAGCTGTTTTTT
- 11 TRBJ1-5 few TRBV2 CAEGGGQPQHF TGTGCGGAAGGGGGGGGTCAGCCCCAGCATTTT
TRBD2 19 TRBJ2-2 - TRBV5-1 CASRKKGTSGRFDTGELFF TGCGCCAGCAGGAAAAAAGGGACTAGCGGGAGGTTTGACACCGGGGAGCTGTTTTTT
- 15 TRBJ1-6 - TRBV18 CASSPYTGDNSPLHF TGTGCCAGCTCACCTTATACAGGTGATAATTCACCCCTCCACTTT
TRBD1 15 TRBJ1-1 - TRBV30 CAAVSGGDGHTEAFF TGTGCCGCAGTGTCAGGGGGCGACGGTCATACTGAAGCTTTCTTT
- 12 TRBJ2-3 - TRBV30 CAWRVASDTQYF TGTGCCTGGCGCGTCGCTTCAGATACGCAGTATTTT
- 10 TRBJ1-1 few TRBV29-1 CSVAGAEAFF TGCAGCGTTGCAGGGGCTGAAGCTTTCTTT
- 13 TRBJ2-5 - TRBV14 CASSQGSVETQYF TGTGCCAGCAGCCAAGGCAGCGTCGAGACCCAGTACTTC
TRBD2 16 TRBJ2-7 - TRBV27 CASSLAGTSGSYEQYF TGTGCCAGCAGTTTAGCCGGGACTAGTGGTTCCTACGAGCAGTACTTC
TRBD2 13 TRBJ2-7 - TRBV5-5 CASRQTSSYEQYF TGTGCCAGCCGCCAGACTAGCTCATACGAGCAGTACTTC
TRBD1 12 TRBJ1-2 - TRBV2 CASGLTGYGYTF TGTGCCAGCGGCTTGACAGGGTACGGCTACACCTTC
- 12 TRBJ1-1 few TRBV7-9 CASSPRNTEAFF TGTGCCAGCAGCCCTAGGAACACTGAAGCTTTCTTT
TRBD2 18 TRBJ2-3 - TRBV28 CASSPPLGSGRGVDTQYF TGTGCCAGCAGTCCTCCCTTGGGTAGCGGGAGAGGCGTTGATACGCAGTATTTT
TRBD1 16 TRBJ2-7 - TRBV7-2 CASSLNSGTGTHEQYF TGTGCCAGCAGCTTGAATTCCGGGACAGGGACCCACGAGCAGTACTTC
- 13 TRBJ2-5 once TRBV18 CASSPLTVETQYF TGTGCCAGCTCACCCCTAACTGTTGAGACCCAGTACTTC